This T cell receptor beta chain appears in the sequencing data of a study of T cell repertoires in aging, cancer and after chemotherapy. Study observations and caveats: Lymphoid organ infiltration in hematological cancer patients may impair thymic emigration or peripheral T cell expansion. In healthy donors, age-related TCR diversity loss mainly reflected lost richness. Across the chemotherapy interval, each cancer cohort showed higher median generation probability, suggesting thymic rebound.

Rearranged V-D-J TRB sequences were amplified with a mixed TRB-A/B primer pool. TCRdb re-called the multiplex PCR reads through MiXCR, storing one row per CDR3 protein. The data show several thousand distinct CDR3 sequences, with 21% seen just once and roughly 15% held by the top ten. By proportion, this clonotype is medium-sized (0.01 to 0.1%). Its antigen is unknown. TCR beta rearrangements were amplified from peripheral blood genomic DNA. This TCR was sampled from a human donor with a blood cancer. Material for sequencing was blood.

Here the CDR3 reads CASSERTGLASGNTIYF. The CDR3, as DNA: TGTGCCAGCAGTGAAAGGACAGGGCTCGCCTCTGGAAACACCATATATTTT. This sequence joins TRBV6-1 and TRBJ1-3; 8 bases line up with TRBD1. Germline V gives CDR1 MNHNS, CDR2 SASEGT. The J segment lost 0 bases and the V segment lost 2 bases, leaving 6 bases of the junction unmatched. The CDR3 covers 17 residues.